The 26 T cell receptor beta chains presented below share a single source sample, sequenced in a study of T cell repertoires in cytomegalovirus infection. The antigens of these receptors remain unknown. TCRdb re-called the reads with MiXCR, one entry per CDR3 protein. Here the sample spans roughly 130,000 distinct CDR3 sequences, roughly a quarter being singletons. Specimen: PBMCs, sequenced either directly or after in vitro stimulation (not recorded which). These receptors all stem from a human donor in good health (CMV status not recorded). Some clones in this sample may be carry-over from other donors' samples.

Remarks on this clonotype: One junction end does not reproduce the germline sequence, and a read error may be involved. The V call is TRBV4-2, the J call TRBJ2-4, with a weak D call TRBD2 (5 bases). The CDR3 is 14 amino acids. Per germline, CDR1 LGHNA and CDR2 YNFKEQ. This CDR3 is CASSQPLAKSIQYF. CDR3 coding DNA: TGTGCCAGCAGCCAACCTCTAGCCAAAAGCATTCAGTACTTC.

The CDR3 DNA follows: TGTGCCAGCAGCGCCGTCGGAGGGCTCGGAGGCTACACCTTC. Translating gives CASSAVGGLGGYTF. The chain employs TRBV9 and TRBJ1-2; no definite D call. This CDR3 is 14 amino acids long. V lost 3 bases and J lost 8, with 17 bases in between. Germline V lookup: CDR1 SGDLS, CDR2 YYNGEE.

There are many counts of this clonotype. The gene calls are TRBV7-2 and TRBJ2-2, with D unresolved. CDR1 and CDR2 from the germline V gene are SGHTA and FQGNSA. The CDR3 totals 15 residues. Trimming left V 1 base short and J 1 base short, with 7 bases between. The CDR3 is CASSLDPKNTGELFF. CDR3 DNA: TGTGCCAGCAGCTTAGATCCTAAGAACACCGGGGAGCTGTTTTTT. The full variable domain, its missing parts supplied by reference TRBV7-2 and TRBJ2-2, is GAGVSQSPSNKVTEKGKDVELRCDPISGHTALYWYRQSLGQGLEFLIYFQGNSAPDKSGLPSDRFSAERTGGSVSTLTIQRTQQEDSAVYLCASSLDPKNTGELFFGEGSRLTVL.

This chain joins TRBV20-1 and TRBJ2-2; D possibly uses TRBD1 or TRBD2 (6 bases each). The germline CDR1 and CDR2 sequences are DFQATT and SNEGSKA (reference sequence). This CDR3 is 14 amino acids long. V gave up 3 bases and J gave up 5 bases, with 13 bases separating them. The CDR3 spells CSARIGGPTGELFF. CDR3 coding DNA: TGCAGTGCTAGGATCGGGGGCCCGACCGGGGAGCTGTTTTTT.

Ten or more counts support this clonotype. The gene calls are TRBV7-8 and TRBJ1-4, with 9 bases aligning to TRBD1. J lost 2 bases, V lost 4 bases, and 5 bases had no gene match. The germline V gene encodes CDR1 SGHVS and CDR2 FQNEAQ. The CDR3 spans 16 residues. CDR3 nucleotide sequence: TGTGCCAGCAGCTACAGGGGGCAAGCGACTAATGAAAAACTGTTTTTT. Protein sequence: CASSYRGQATNEKLFF.

There are many counts of this clonotype. The chain has TRBV12-3 or TRBV12-4 and TRBJ1-1, with 11 positions matching TRBD1. V lost 4 bases, J lost 8 bases, and 6 bases stayed unmatched. This CDR3 spans 14 amino acids. CDR3 in amino acids: CASSSGQGAREAFF. The CDR3 DNA sequence: TGTGCCAGCAGTTCCGGACAGGGGGCACGGGAAGCTTTCTTT.

This clonotype came up many times. The DNA for the CDR3 is TGTGCCACCAGTGAGGGGACTAGAAGCTTAGAGACCCAGTACTTC. Translation: CATSEGTRSLETQYF. V and J are TRBV24-1 and TRBJ2-5, with 8 bases fitting TRBD2. V was pared by 4 bases and J by 4 bases, with 7 bases of the junction left unmatched. There are 15 residues in the CDR3. CDR1 KGHDR and CDR2 SFDVKD come from the germline V gene.

This clonotype was detected a few times. The chain's CDR3 is CASRLQSSGLVGYTF. CDR3 bases: TGTGCCAGCAGACTCCAGTCCTCGGGGCTCGTAGGCTACACCTTC. This chain uses TRBV6-6 with TRBJ1-2; D may be TRBD1 (5 bases). Germline CDR1 reads MNHNY; CDR2 reads SVGAGI (reference sequence). The CDR3 is made up of 15 amino acids. The V end lost 6 bases, the J end lost 8 bases, and 22 bases lay between the germline ends.

There are many counts of this clonotype. This chain connects TRBV7-2 to TRBJ1-5; possibly TRBD1 for D (6 bases). The germline V gene has CDR1 SGHTA and CDR2 FQGNSA. This CDR3 spans 17 amino acids. Trimming took 1 base from V and 7 from J, leaving 20 bases between them. The chain's CDR3 is CASSLGVGRGWEQPQHF. CDR3 sequence (DNA): TGTGCCAGCAGCTTAGGGGTTGGCAGGGGTTGGGAGCAGCCCCAGCATTTT.

This clonotype was recorded many times. The chain couples TRBV7-2 to TRBJ2-1; a weak D match, TRBD1 (5 bases). With 4 bases removed from V and 8 bases from J, the gap between germline ends came to 12 bases. The CDR3 consists of 13 residues. Looked up from germline, CDR1 is SGHTA and CDR2 is FQGNSA. The CDR3 DNA is TGTGCCAGCAGCTCACGACAGTCGGATGAGCAGTTCTTC. Translating gives CASSSRQSDEQFF.

This clonotype showed up just a few times. The chain recombines TRBV7-2 with TRBJ1-1; the match to TRBD1 covers 7 bases. The germline V gene has CDR1 SGHTA and CDR2 FQGNSA. This CDR3 has 14 residues. V was clipped by 5 bases and J by 5 bases; unmatched bases: 8. Here the CDR3 DNA reads TGTGCCAGCAGCGCCTCACAGGGGTGGACTGAAGCTTTCTTT. Amino acid sequence: CASSASQGWTEAFF.

This clonotype showed up many times. The V gene is TRBV7-8, the J gene TRBJ1-1; 8 bases are a match to TRBD1. The V segment lost 3 bases and the J segment 5 bases; nucleotides outside the gene matches: 5. The CDR3 is 14 residues long. The germline V gene has CDR1 SGHVS and CDR2 FQNEAQ. The CDR3 DNA is TGTGCCAGCAGCTTGGAGGACAGGGCTACTGAAGCTTTCTTT. This translates into CASSLEDRATEAFF. The full variable domain, rest sourced from reference TRBV7-8 and TRBJ1-1, is GAGVSQSPRYKVAKRGQDVALRCDPISGHVSLFWYQQALGQGPEFLTYFQNEAQLDKSGLPSDRFFAERPEGSVSTLKIQRTQQEDSAVYLCASSLEDRATEAFFGQGTRLTVV.

In this sample, this clonotype turned up a few times. V gene TRBV12-3 or TRBV12-4 combines with J gene TRBJ1-4; D unclear. Trimming took 2 bases from V and 6 from J, leaving 1 base between them. The CDR3 is 11 amino acids. CDR3 sequence: CASSLYEKLFF. The CDR3 nucleotides read TGTGCCAGCAGTTTATATGAAAAACTGTTTTTT.

This clonotype was counted a few times. The gene calls are TRBV7-2 and TRBJ2-2; D unclear. The CDR3 is 13 residues long. Germline CDR1 reads SGHTA; CDR2 reads FQGNSA. The V end lost 5 bases, the J end lost 6 bases, and 10 bases lay between the germline ends. The CDR3 DNA reads as TGTGCCAGCAGCCCAAAGATAGCCGGGGAGCTGTTTTTT. Translating it yields CASSPKIAGELFF.

The chain couples TRBV28 to TRBJ1-2; D unclear. Trimming stripped 5 bases from V and 4 bases from J, with 8 bases between. The CDR3 is made up of 12 amino acids. Germline CDR1 MDHEN, CDR2 SYDVKM. The CDR3 loop reads CASSNRLYGYTF. CDR3 coding DNA: TGTGCCAGCAGTAATCGACTCTATGGCTACACCTTC.

CDR3 in DNA: TGTGCCAGCAGTGTCGGACAGTACTACGAGCAGTACGTC. As protein: CASSVGQYYEQYV. The chain combines TRBV6-1 with TRBJ2-7; D perhaps matches TRBD1 (6 bases). The germline V gene has CDR1 MNHNS and CDR2 SASEGT. This CDR3 has 13 residues. V was cut by 4 bases and J by 3 bases, with 10 bases left in between.

The chain is built from TRBV28 and TRBJ1-5, with D unresolved. Trimming removed 8 bases from V and 6 bases from J, with 8 bases in between. The CDR3 has 11 residues. Germline CDR1 and CDR2: MDHEN and SYDVKM. CDR3 protein: CASGLLQPQHF. The CDR3 DNA follows: TGTGCCAGCGGGTTACTTCAGCCCCAGCATTTT.

The chain links TRBV7-8 to TRBJ1-1; no firm D call. Germline CDR1 and CDR2: SGHVS and FQNEAQ. This CDR3 has 15 residues. With 1 base removed from V and 4 bases from J, the gap between germline ends came to 13 bases. The CDR3 region has the DNA TGTGCCAGCAGCTTAGATGCAGGACTGGGCACTGAAGCTTTCTTT. This codes for CASSLDAGLGTEAFF. Combining the CDR3 with reference TRBV7-8 and TRBJ1-1 gives the whole variable domain GAGVSQSPRYKVAKRGQDVALRCDPISGHVSLFWYQQALGQGPEFLTYFQNEAQLDKSGLPSDRFFAERPEGSVSTLKIQRTQQEDSAVYLCASSLDAGLGTEAFFGQGTRLTVV.

There are many counts of this clonotype. The chain uses TRBV7-2 and TRBJ1-2; no reliable D call. This CDR3 has 13 residues. CDR1 and CDR2 (germline): SGHTA, FQGNSA. Deletions cut 5 bases from V and 4 bases from J, with 11 bases between. CDR3 residues: CASSPQESYGYTF. CDR3 in DNA: TGTGCCAGCAGCCCGCAGGAGAGCTATGGCTACACCTTC. The whole variable domain, filled in from reference TRBV7-2 and TRBJ1-2, reads GAGVSQSPSNKVTEKGKDVELRCDPISGHTALYWYRQSLGQGLEFLIYFQGNSAPDKSGLPSDRFSAERTGGSVSTLTIQRTQQEDSAVYLCASSPQESYGYTFGSGTRLTVV.

This chain's CDR3 is CASSRDSNQPQHF. CDR3 bases: TGTGCCAGCAGTCGGGACAGCAATCAGCCCCAGCATTTT. J is TRBJ1-5 and V is TRBV27; tentative D call: TRBD1 (5 bases). The length of the CDR3 is 13 residues. CDR1 and CDR2 from the germline V gene are MNHEY and SMNVEV (reference sequence). The germline V and J ends were trimmed by 5 bases and 1 base, with 6 bases remaining between them.

J is TRBJ2-7 and V is TRBV20-1, with D perhaps TRBD1 (5 bases). The CDR3 extends over 13 amino acids. The germline gives CDR1 DFQATT, CDR2 SNEGSKA (reference sequence). Trimming took off 2 bases at V and 6 bases at J, with 14 bases between the two ends. CDR3 nucleotides: TGCAGTGCTAGAAAAGACAGTTTGGGCGAGCAGTACTTC. Amino acid sequence: CSARKDSLGEQYF.

This clonotype was detected ten times or more. V gene TRBV7-2 combines with J gene TRBJ1-6; TRBD1 matches at 8 bases. The CDR3 spans 15 residues. V shed 2 bases, J shed 5 bases, and the junction held 2 bases outside the gene matches. CDR1 is SGHTA, CDR2 FQGNSA, per germline. CDR3 DNA: TGTGCCAGCAGCTTATCGACAGGGGATAATTCACCCCTCCACTTT. It encodes CASSLSTGDNSPLHF. Complete variable domain (other parts from reference TRBV7-2 and TRBJ1-6): GAGVSQSPSNKVTEKGKDVELRCDPISGHTALYWYRQSLGQGLEFLIYFQGNSAPDKSGLPSDRFSAERTGGSVSTLTIQRTQQEDSAVYLCASSLSTGDNSPLHFGNGTRLTVT.

V and J are TRBV7-2 and TRBJ2-1; perhaps TRBD2 as D (6 bases). This CDR3 contains 15 residues. In germline, CDR1 is SGHTA, CDR2 FQGNSA. The V end lost 1 base, the J end lost 3 bases, and 10 bases lay between the germline ends. The CDR3 loop is CASSLGRAGYNEQFF. CDR3 in DNA: TGTGCCAGCAGCTTAGGGAGGGCCGGCTACAATGAGCAGTTCTTC.

This clonotype was observed a handful of times. The chain links TRBV7-8 to TRBJ1-1; no clear D. V lost 6 bases, J lost 6 bases, and 14 bases lay in between. The CDR3 is 13 residues long. Germline CDR1 is SGHVS and CDR2 is FQNEAQ. The CDR3 bases are TGTGCCAGCAGTCAGCCACAGAGAGCTGAAGCTTTCTTT. Translation gives CASSQPQRAEAFF.

The chain has TRBV4-3 and TRBJ2-4, with D perhaps TRBD1 or TRBD2 (6 bases each). The CDR3 consists of 19 residues. V was shortened by 3 bases and J by 0 bases, with 21 bases between the two germline ends. Germline CDR1 reads LGHNA; CDR2 reads YSLEER. This CDR3 is CASSQGFSGARIAKNIQYF. The CDR3 DNA reads as TGCGCCAGCAGCCAGGGATTTTCGGGGGCCCGAATAGCCAAAAACATTCAGTACTTC.

This clonotype has only a few counts. The chain is built from TRBV20-1 and TRBJ2-1; 9 bases are a match to TRBD2. V dropped 6 bases and J dropped 4; count of bases not matched to a gene: 10. The CDR3 has 15 residues. CDR1 DFQATT and CDR2 SNEGSKA come from the germline V gene (reference sequence). CDR3 nucleotide sequence: TGCAGTGCCCGGCACGGAGCGGGGGGATACAATGAGCAGTTCTTC. It codes for CSARHGAGGYNEQFF.